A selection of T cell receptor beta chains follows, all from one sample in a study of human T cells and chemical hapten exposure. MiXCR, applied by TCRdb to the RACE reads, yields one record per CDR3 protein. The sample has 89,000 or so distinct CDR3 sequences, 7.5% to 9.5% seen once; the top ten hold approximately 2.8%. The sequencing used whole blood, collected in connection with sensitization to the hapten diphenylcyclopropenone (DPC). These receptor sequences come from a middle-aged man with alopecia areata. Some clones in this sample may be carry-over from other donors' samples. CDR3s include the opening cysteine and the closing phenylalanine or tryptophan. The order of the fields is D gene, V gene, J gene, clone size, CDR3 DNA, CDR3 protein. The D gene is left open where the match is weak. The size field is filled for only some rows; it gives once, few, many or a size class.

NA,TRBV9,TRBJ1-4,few,TGTGCCAGCAGCGTAGATCCGGTGAAGGGAGAAAAACTGTTTTTT,CASSVDPVKGEKLFF
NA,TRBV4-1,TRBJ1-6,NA,TGCGCCAGCAGCCAAGCGGAGATTTCACCCCTCCACTTT,CASSQAEISPLHF
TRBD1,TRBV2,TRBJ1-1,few,TGTGCCAGCAATACACAACAGGGGATCACTGAAGCTTTCTTT,CASNTQQGITEAFF
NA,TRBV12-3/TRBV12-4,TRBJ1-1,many,TGTGCCAGCAGTTTCGGGCTTTTGAACACTGAAGCTTTCTTT,CASSFGLLNTEAFF
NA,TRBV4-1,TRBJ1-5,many,TGCGCCAGCAGCCAAGAACGACTTGGACCTCAGCATTTT,CASSQERLGPQHF
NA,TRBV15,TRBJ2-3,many,TGTGCCACCAGCAGAGATTTAGGGACAGATACGCAGTATTTT,CATSRDLGTDTQYF
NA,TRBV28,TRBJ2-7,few,TGTGCCAGCAGTTTTTCGGGCGCAGGGAACCACGAGCAGTACTTC,CASSFSGAGNHEQYF
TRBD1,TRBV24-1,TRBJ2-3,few,TGTGCCACCCCGAGGACAGGGATAGATACGCAGTATTTT,CATPRTGIDTQYF
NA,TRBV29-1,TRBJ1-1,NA,TGCAGCGGCGGAAGGGGACTGGGTAAGGATGAAGCTTTCTTT,CSGGRGLGKDEAFF
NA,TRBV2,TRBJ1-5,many,TGTGCCAGCAGTGGGGACACGAGCAATCAGCCCCAGCATTTT,CASSGDTSNQPQHF
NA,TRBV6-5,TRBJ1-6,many,TGTGCCAGCAGTCAAACCCGGGACACCTTGAGCTCCTATAATTCACCCCTCCACTTT,CASSQTRDTLSSYNSPLHF
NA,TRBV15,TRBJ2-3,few,TGTGCCACCAGCAGAGATCTTGGCATGAGCACAGATACGCAGTATTTT,CATSRDLGMSTDTQYF
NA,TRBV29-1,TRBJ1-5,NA,TGCAGCGTGCAGGGGAGCAATCAGCCCCAGCATTTT,CSVQGSNQPQHF
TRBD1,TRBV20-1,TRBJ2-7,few,TGCAGTGCTAGACAGAGTACGACAGGGGCATCCTACGAGCAGTACTTC,CSARQSTTGASYEQYF
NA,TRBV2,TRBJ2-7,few,TGTGCCAGCAGTGAAGAGGTTGGAGACTCCATGGGGTTC,CASSEEVGDSMGF
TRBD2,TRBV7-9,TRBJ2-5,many,TGTGCCAGCAGCTTTAGCGGGGAAGAGACCCAGTACTTC,CASSFSGEETQYF
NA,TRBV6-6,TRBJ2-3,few,TGTGCCAGCAGTAGCTATCAGCCCCAGTATTTT,CASSSYQPQYF
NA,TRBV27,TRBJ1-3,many,TGTGCCAGCAGTTTGCCGGAGAAAGCTTTGGGAAACACCATATATTTT,CASSLPEKALGNTIYF
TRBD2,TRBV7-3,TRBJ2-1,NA,TGTGCCAGCAGCTTAGCACTAGCGGGGAATGAGCAGTTCTTC,CASSLALAGNEQFF
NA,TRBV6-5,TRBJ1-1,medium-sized,TGTGCCACCCACGTCGGACTGACGAACACTGAAGCTTTCTTT,CATHVGLTNTEAFF
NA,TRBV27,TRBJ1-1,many,TGTGCCAGCAGTTTCCTGGCCCAGAACACTGAAGCTTTCTTT,CASSFLAQNTEAFF
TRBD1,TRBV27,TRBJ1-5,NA,TGTGCCAGCAAAAGGGCAGACAGGGATAGCAATCAGCCCCAGCATTTT,CASKRADRDSNQPQHF
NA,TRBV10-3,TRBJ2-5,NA,TGTGCCATCAGTGAGTCCGACTGGCAAGAGACCCAGTACTTC,CAISESDWQETQYF
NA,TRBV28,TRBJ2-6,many,TGTGCCAGCAGTTTATCCTGGGACGGGAGCTCTGGGGCCAACGTCCTGACTTTC,CASSLSWDGSSGANVLTF
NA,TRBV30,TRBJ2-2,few,TGTGCCTGGAGGAGGGGGGTCGTCGGCACCGGGGAGCTGTTTTTT,CAWRRGVVGTGELFF
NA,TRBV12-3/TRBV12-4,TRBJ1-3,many,TGTGCCAGCAGTTCCGTAAACACCATATATTTT,CASSSVNTIYF
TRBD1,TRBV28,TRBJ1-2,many,TGTGCCAGCAGCTCAGGACAGGGAAGCTATGGCTACACCTTC,CASSSGQGSYGYTF
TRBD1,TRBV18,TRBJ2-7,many,TGTGCCAGCTCACCACCCCCAGGGGGATCCTACGAGCAGTACTTC,CASSPPPGGSYEQYF
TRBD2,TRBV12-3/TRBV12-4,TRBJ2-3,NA,TGTGCCAGCAGTCCTCTCCTAGCGGGAGCGGGAGATACGCAGTATTTT,CASSPLLAGAGDTQYF
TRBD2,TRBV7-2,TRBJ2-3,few,TGTGCCAGCCTCCAGGGACTAGCGGGAGATACGCAGTATTTT,CASLQGLAGDTQYF
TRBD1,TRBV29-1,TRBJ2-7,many,TGCAGCGTTGATAGGGGGCAGGGTGAATCCTACGAGCAGTACTTC,CSVDRGQGESYEQYF
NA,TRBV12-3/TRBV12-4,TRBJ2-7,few,TGTGCCAGCAGTTTAGCGTTAGGGCCCTACGAGCAGTACTTC,CASSLALGPYEQYF
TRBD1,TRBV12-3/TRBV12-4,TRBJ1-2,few,TGTGCCAGCAGGTTTTGGACAGGGGGCTCAGTCTCCGCTGGCTACACCTTC,CASRFWTGGSVSAGYTF
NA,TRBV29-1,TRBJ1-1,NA,TGCAGCGTTGAAAGGGGGGGGATGAACACTGAAGCTTTCTTT,CSVERGGMNTEAFF
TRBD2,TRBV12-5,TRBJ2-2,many,TGTGCTAGCCTGGGAGGGGCCACCGGGGAGCTGTTTTTT,CASLGGATGELFF
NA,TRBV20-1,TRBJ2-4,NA,TGCAGTGCTAGAGTAATGGGAGCCAAAAACATTCAGTACTTC,CSARVMGAKNIQYF
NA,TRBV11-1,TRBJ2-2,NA,TGTGCCAGCAGCGTGCATGGTACCGGGGAGCTGTTTTTT,CASSVHGTGELFF
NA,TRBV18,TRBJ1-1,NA,TGTGCCAGCTCACTGGGACAAGGGAAGATTACTGAAGCTTTCTTT,CASSLGQGKITEAFF
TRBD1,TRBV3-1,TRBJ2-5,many,TGTGCCGTACCGCGGACAGGGGGGGAAGAGACCCAGTACTTC,CAVPRTGGEETQYF
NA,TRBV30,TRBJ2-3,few,TGTGCCTGGAGTGTAAGGAAGGCGGGACCAGATACGCAGTATTTT,CAWSVRKAGPDTQYF